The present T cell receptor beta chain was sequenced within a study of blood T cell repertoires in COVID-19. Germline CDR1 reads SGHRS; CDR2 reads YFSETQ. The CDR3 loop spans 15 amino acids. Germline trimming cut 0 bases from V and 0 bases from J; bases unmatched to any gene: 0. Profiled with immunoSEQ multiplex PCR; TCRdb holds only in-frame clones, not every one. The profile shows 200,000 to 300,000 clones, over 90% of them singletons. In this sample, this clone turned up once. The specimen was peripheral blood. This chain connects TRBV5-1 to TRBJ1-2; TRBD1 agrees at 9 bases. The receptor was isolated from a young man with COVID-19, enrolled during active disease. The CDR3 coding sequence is TGCGCCAGCAGCTTGGGGACAGGGGCTAACTATGGCTACACCTTC. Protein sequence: CASSLGTGANYGYTF.